This TCR beta chain was sequenced during a study of radiotherapy plus CTLA-4 blockade in lung cancer. Study in general: An objective response was seen in around a sixth of patients, and disease control in 30% to 35%.

The count of this clone is one. Its antigen is currently unknown. The protocol was immunoSEQ multiplex PCR, while the TCRdb copy is restricted to in-frame clones and leaves out a portion. This sample carries around 130,000 clones, just under 90% of them seen once, and the ten largest clones take 5.5% to 7%. Study results and limitations: Together with interferon-beta, which increased in serum after radiation, early dynamic changes in blood T cell clones were reportedly the best predictors of response.

The origin of this receptor is a human donor with non-small cell lung cancer that progressed on radiotherapy plus ipilimumab. Specimen: peripheral blood, collected from a patient treated with radiotherapy plus ipilimumab.

The CDR3 loop reads CASSHAQVKTTEAFF. DNA for the CDR3: TGTGCCAGCAGCCATGCCCAGGTGAAAACGACTGAAGCTTTCTTT. This chain connects TRBV4-2 to TRBJ1-1, with D hard to call. This CDR3 has 15 amino acids. Per the germline V gene, CDR1 is LGHNA and CDR2 is YNFKEQ. V lost 3 bases, J lost 5 bases, and 16 bases lay in between.